The rows below give T cell receptor beta chains drawn from one sample of a study of blood T cell repertoires in COVID-19. Assay used: immunoSEQ multiplex PCR; TCRdb lists only in-frame clones, some missing. The sample has around 13,000 clones, about 83% seen once. Sequenced input: peripheral blood. The receptors were gathered from a woman aged 60-75 years with acute or convalescent COVID-19. Both conserved end residues are trimmed from each CDR3. The order of the fields is CDR3 protein, J gene, V gene.

cdr3_aa: ASSVDPGGYNEQF
j_call: TRBJ2-1
v_call: TRBV2

cdr3_aa: ASSQVPGLGNEKLF
j_call: TRBJ1-4
v_call: TRBV4-1

cdr3_aa: ASSLGRDRAGEQY
j_call: TRBJ2-7
v_call: TRBV7-2

cdr3_aa: ASSLVQGYNSPLH
j_call: TRBJ1-6
v_call: TRBV5-1

cdr3_aa: AISPQAYYGYT
j_call: TRBJ1-2
v_call: TRBV28

cdr3_aa: ASSQGPNTGELF
j_call: TRBJ2-2
v_call: TRBV6-5

cdr3_aa: ASTPLPGQGVYNEQF
j_call: TRBJ2-1
v_call: TRBV28

cdr3_aa: ASSRAPGGGTSETQY
j_call: TRBJ2-3
v_call: TRBV3-1/TRBV3-2

cdr3_aa: ASRPAERASYEQY
j_call: TRBJ2-7
v_call: TRBV28

cdr3_aa: ASSSRTGDPGELF
j_call: TRBJ2-2
v_call: TRBV5-1

cdr3_aa: ASIKGGRQPQH
j_call: TRBJ1-5
v_call: TRBV12-3/TRBV12-4

cdr3_aa: ASSEIRVGSYEQY
j_call: TRBJ2-7
v_call: TRBV27

cdr3_aa: ASSQVGVAGGPEDTQY
j_call: TRBJ2-3
v_call: TRBV4-3

cdr3_aa: ASSFSGQGDEKLF
j_call: TRBJ1-4
v_call: TRBV5-5

cdr3_aa: ASRWTSGGGEQY
j_call: TRBJ2-7
v_call: TRBV2

cdr3_aa: ASSLVGKTSGNTIY
j_call: TRBJ1-3
v_call: TRBV7-2

cdr3_aa: AWRDRLAGTEQY
j_call: TRBJ2-7
v_call: TRBV30

cdr3_aa: ASSPAGDRVNSPLH
j_call: TRBJ1-6
v_call: TRBV7-2

cdr3_aa: ASSPTLGYSYT
j_call: TRBJ1-2
v_call: TRBV12-3/TRBV12-4

cdr3_aa: AWSRDRQETQY
j_call: TRBJ2-5
v_call: TRBV30

cdr3_aa: ASSGTGSNEQF
j_call: TRBJ2-1
v_call: TRBV2

cdr3_aa: ASSLYEQGGGYT
j_call: TRBJ1-2
v_call: TRBV7-9

cdr3_aa: ASSIKPGQGLWEQY
j_call: TRBJ2-7
v_call: TRBV19

cdr3_aa: AISEQGAGEAF
j_call: TRBJ1-1
v_call: TRBV10-3

cdr3_aa: AISDRDRGNQPQH
j_call: TRBJ1-5
v_call: TRBV10-3

cdr3_aa: SVEDTAGPRDEQY
j_call: TRBJ2-7
v_call: TRBV29-1

cdr3_aa: ASSEQAGGETQY
j_call: TRBJ2-5
v_call: TRBV2

cdr3_aa: SVRGGQVSYEQY
j_call: TRBJ2-7
v_call: TRBV29-1

cdr3_aa: ASKTGGTDTQY
j_call: TRBJ2-3
v_call: TRBV19

cdr3_aa: ASSLVLAGGGYEQF
j_call: TRBJ2-1
v_call: TRBV5-1

cdr3_aa: ASSMDREGTEAF
j_call: TRBJ1-1
v_call: TRBV11-1

cdr3_aa: ASSEDRFYNEQF
j_call: TRBJ2-1
v_call: TRBV10-1

cdr3_aa: ASSIAGGLRPQH
j_call: TRBJ1-5
v_call: TRBV19

cdr3_aa: ASTPPDTTNYGYT
j_call: TRBJ1-2
v_call: TRBV5-1

cdr3_aa: ASSTNSGSRSYEQY
j_call: TRBJ2-7
v_call: TRBV28

cdr3_aa: ATKTGWVNEQF
j_call: TRBJ2-1
v_call: TRBV15

cdr3_aa: ASRASWGQGDTGELF
j_call: TRBJ2-2
v_call: TRBV28

cdr3_aa: ASSLDRSDNEQF
j_call: TRBJ2-1
v_call: TRBV5-1

cdr3_aa: ASSDDRGQVADTQY
j_call: TRBJ2-3
v_call: TRBV7-9

cdr3_aa: ASSLGTLVLNEQF
j_call: TRBJ2-1
v_call: TRBV13

cdr3_aa: ASSPVREGANVLT
j_call: TRBJ2-6
v_call: TRBV11-2

cdr3_aa: ASSPLAGLAGGLTYEQY
j_call: TRBJ2-7
v_call: TRBV7-9

cdr3_aa: ASSLAATSGTDTQY
j_call: TRBJ2-3
v_call: TRBV7-6

cdr3_aa: ASSQGQGNTEAF
j_call: TRBJ1-1
v_call: TRBV18

cdr3_aa: ASGLGLERIETQY
j_call: TRBJ2-5
v_call: TRBV12-5

cdr3_aa: ASSYQGQGQY
j_call: TRBJ2-7
v_call: TRBV6-6

cdr3_aa: ASRSRPREPLH
j_call: TRBJ1-6
v_call: TRBV13

cdr3_aa: ASSLDRALYNEQF
j_call: TRBJ2-1
v_call: TRBV7-2

cdr3_aa: ASSPTLNTEAF
j_call: TRBJ1-1
v_call: TRBV12-3/TRBV12-4

cdr3_aa: ASSLAGTLNTEAF
j_call: TRBJ1-1
v_call: TRBV5-1